This is a list of T cell receptor beta chains from one sample in a study of blood T cell repertoires in COVID-19. Assay used: immunoSEQ multiplex PCR; TCRdb lists only in-frame clones, some missing. The data show 90,000 to 130,000 clones, with over 80% seen just once and 0.83% held by the top ten. Sequencing used peripheral blood. These TCRs come from a woman in her 70s with acute or convalescent COVID-19. Both conserved end residues are trimmed from each CDR3. The order of the fields is V gene, J gene, CDR3 protein.

V gene: TRBV11-1; J gene: TRBJ2-5; CDR3 protein: ASSPVTGKYQETQY
V gene: TRBV12-5; J gene: TRBJ1-1; CDR3 protein: AGSLDLVDTEAF
V gene: TRBV28; J gene: TRBJ2-2; CDR3 protein: ASCRTGELF
V gene: TRBV3-1/TRBV3-2; J gene: TRBJ1-4; CDR3 protein: ASRGMSEKLF
V gene: TRBV19; J gene: TRBJ2-5; CDR3 protein: ASSGQGVWETQY
V gene: TRBV28; J gene: TRBJ2-7; CDR3 protein: ASSPRTSGTIYEQY
V gene: TRBV7-3; J gene: TRBJ1-2; CDR3 protein: ASSLNGGNYGYT
V gene: TRBV5-6; J gene: TRBJ2-1; CDR3 protein: ASSLEASGRNEQF
V gene: TRBV7-9; J gene: TRBJ1-1; CDR3 protein: ASSLVGRVPEAF
V gene: TRBV5-1; J gene: TRBJ1-5; CDR3 protein: ASRLGTESNQPQH
V gene: TRBV10-2; J gene: TRBJ1-4; CDR3 protein: ASSEFRGANEKLF
V gene: TRBV5-1; J gene: TRBJ2-5; CDR3 protein: ASSFFPTGGMETQY
V gene: TRBV10-3; J gene: TRBJ2-1; CDR3 protein: AIRAGGDEQF
V gene: TRBV3-1/TRBV3-2; J gene: TRBJ2-7; CDR3 protein: ASSQGGAREQY
V gene: TRBV7-3; J gene: TRBJ2-7; CDR3 protein: ASSLSPAESYEQY
V gene: TRBV6-4; J gene: TRBJ1-1; CDR3 protein: ARFGEGVYFVANTEAF
V gene: TRBV28; J gene: TRBJ1-3; CDR3 protein: ASTLGQAFSGNTIY
V gene: TRBV11-3; J gene: TRBJ2-1; CDR3 protein: ASAGQENYNEQF
V gene: TRBV15; J gene: TRBJ2-1; CDR3 protein: ATKPGTGKASGYNEQF
V gene: TRBV29-1; J gene: TRBJ2-5; CDR3 protein: SVRQGYQETQY
V gene: TRBV9; J gene: TRBJ2-7; CDR3 protein: ASSVATGQVPYEQY
V gene: TRBV27; J gene: TRBJ1-5; CDR3 protein: ASATYSNQPQH
V gene: TRBV3-1/TRBV3-2; J gene: TRBJ2-5; CDR3 protein: ASASRGPTNPFQETQY
V gene: TRBV6-8; J gene: TRBJ2-7; CDR3 protein: AGAATTPPTYEQY
V gene: TRBV7-3; J gene: TRBJ1-1; CDR3 protein: ASSSPGSAEAF
V gene: TRBV5-1; J gene: TRBJ2-7; CDR3 protein: ASSGGDRVPPEQY
V gene: TRBV12-5; J gene: TRBJ1-2; CDR3 protein: ASGSGQGSYGYT
V gene: TRBV18; J gene: TRBJ1-1; CDR3 protein: ASSPRETGVMNTEAF
V gene: TRBV29-1; J gene: TRBJ2-3; CDR3 protein: TTGGLGGTDTQY
V gene: TRBV5-4; J gene: TRBJ1-2; CDR3 protein: ASSEGGAGGLNYGYT
V gene: TRBV28; J gene: TRBJ2-7; CDR3 protein: ASSIFSGQAVEQY
V gene: TRBV3-1/TRBV3-2; J gene: TRBJ2-4; CDR3 protein: ASSQEVEASGYRGNIQY
V gene: TRBV3-1/TRBV3-2; J gene: TRBJ2-1; CDR3 protein: ASSQRAGSYNEQF
V gene: TRBV9; J gene: TRBJ2-1; CDR3 protein: ASSARPSGSGGEQF
V gene: TRBV20-1; J gene: TRBJ1-3; CDR3 protein: SAPVGNTIY
V gene: TRBV30; J gene: TRBJ1-5; CDR3 protein: AWSAGFGNQPQH
V gene: TRBV12-3/TRBV12-4; J gene: TRBJ1-2; CDR3 protein: ASSSSTGYGYT
V gene: TRBV6-1; J gene: TRBJ1-6; CDR3 protein: ASSELEGALDSPLH
V gene: TRBV19; J gene: TRBJ2-4; CDR3 protein: ASSAPGLAGDIQY
V gene: TRBV2; J gene: TRBJ2-1; CDR3 protein: ASTSLGGGDEQF
V gene: TRBV13; J gene: TRBJ2-7; CDR3 protein: ASSLRHYEQY
V gene: TRBV5-1; J gene: TRBJ2-5; CDR3 protein: ASSLDSLREETQY
V gene: TRBV6-5; J gene: TRBJ1-4; CDR3 protein: ASRRTASNEKLF
V gene: TRBV29-1; J gene: TRBJ1-2; CDR3 protein: SVVGQGYGYT
V gene: TRBV5-1; J gene: TRBJ1-4; CDR3 protein: ASSLSGGGEKLF
V gene: TRBV5-8; J gene: TRBJ2-5; CDR3 protein: ASSYKRTSGGKETQY
V gene: TRBV19; J gene: TRBJ2-5; CDR3 protein: ASSPGGSGQETQY
V gene: TRBV2; J gene: TRBJ1-2; CDR3 protein: ASSGTTGGDYGYT
V gene: TRBV10-3; J gene: TRBJ2-7; CDR3 protein: AIRGQGVSYEQY
V gene: TRBV5-1; J gene: TRBJ2-5; CDR3 protein: ASSRLVTGFQETQY
V gene: TRBV9; J gene: TRBJ1-4; CDR3 protein: ASSPRQGEKLF
V gene: TRBV6-5; J gene: TRBJ2-5; CDR3 protein: ASSYGAGRETQY